This TCR beta chain originates from a study of blood T cell repertoires in COVID-19. The wider study: Italy, Spain and the United States were the sources of the convalescent and acute COVID-19 samples.

The CDR3 totals 14 residues. V lost 5 bases, J lost 0 bases, and 12 bases lay in between. Per germline, CDR1 GTSNPN and CDR2 SVGIG (reference sequence). Original processing methods: The assay estimated nucleated cells by amplifying reference gene primers. Clones were read by immunoSEQ multiplex PCR, and TCRdb kept only the in-frame ones, dropping some. For V, J and clone size, that table is used; D and trimming come from the DNA. The sample comprises about 44,000 clones, more than 90% of which are singletons, and 0.3% to 0.4% rests with the top ten. Seattle researchers signed up patients amid active infection and tracked them longitudinally.

The sample consisted of peripheral blood. This TCR derives from a man between 50 and 59 years old with COVID-19, enrolled during active disease. The chain carries TRBV30 and TRBJ2-3; D is perhaps TRBD2 (6 bases). CDR3 DNA: TGTGCCTGGGGAGGGGCCAGAAGCACAGATACGCAGTATTTT. It is translated as CAWGGARSTDTQYF.